Each of the 2 T cell receptor beta chains below was sequenced from the same sample in a study of control samples from healthy donors and cancer patients. The data were produced by immunoSEQ multiplex PCR, yet TCRdb's version contains in-frame clones alone and is incomplete. This sample has roughly 100,000 clones, with around 89% found just once. The specimen was PBMCs. The receptors here all came from a man aged 55 to 70 with lung cancer.

This chain connects TRBV7-2 to TRBJ2-5; 7 bases are shared with TRBD1. V shed 5 bases and J 4 bases; nucleotides not matched to a gene: 10. Per germline, CDR1 SGHTA and CDR2 FQGNSA. The CDR3 loop spans 15 amino acids. CDR3 sequence (DNA): TGTGCCAGCAGCCGTCAGGGGGTTACGGGAGAGACCCAGTACTTC. Translation: CASSRQGVTGETQYF.

The CDR3 here is CASSLQGANEQYF. CDR3 nucleotides: TGTGCCAGCAGTTTACAGGGGGCGAACGAGCAGTACTTC. The J gene is TRBJ2-7, the V gene TRBV27, with TRBD1 identical over 8 bases. Germline-derived CDR1 and CDR2 are MNHEY and SMNVEV (reference sequence). This CDR3 is 13 amino acids long. Trimming took 2 bases from V and 5 from J; bases not matched to a gene: 2.